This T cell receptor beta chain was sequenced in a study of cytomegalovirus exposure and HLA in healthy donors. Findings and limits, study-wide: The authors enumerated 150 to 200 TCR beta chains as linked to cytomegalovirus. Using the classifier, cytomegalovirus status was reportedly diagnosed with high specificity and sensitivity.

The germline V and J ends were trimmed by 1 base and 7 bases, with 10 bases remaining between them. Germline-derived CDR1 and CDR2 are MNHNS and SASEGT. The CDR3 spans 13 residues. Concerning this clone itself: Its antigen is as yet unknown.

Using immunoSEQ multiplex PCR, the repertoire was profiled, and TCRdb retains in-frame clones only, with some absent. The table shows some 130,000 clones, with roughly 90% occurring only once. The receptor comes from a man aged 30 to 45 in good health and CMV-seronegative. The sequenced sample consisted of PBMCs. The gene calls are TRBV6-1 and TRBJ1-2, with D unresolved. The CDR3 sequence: CASSEGAASGYTF. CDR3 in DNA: TGTGCCAGCAGTGAAGGTGCCGCTAGTGGCTACACCTTC.